Each of the 27 T cell receptor beta chains below was sequenced from the same sample in a study of PD-L1 blockade in urothelial cancer. Libraries were prepared by immunoSEQ multiplex PCR; TCRdb keeps only in-frame clonotypes and omits some of them. The data hold 75,000 to 95,000 clones, with around four fifths observed a single time. The time point was: pretreatment peripheral blood. Sequenced material: PBMCs, taken around atezolizumab (anti-PD-L1) treatment. The receptors were sampled from a middle-aged man with urothelial cancer.

This clone was detected only once. V is TRBV30 and J is TRBJ1-1, with 8 bases fitting TRBD1. This CDR3 region has 12 residues. Germline V lookup: CDR1 GTSNPN, CDR2 SVGIG (reference sequence). With 1 base clipped from V and 6 bases from J, the junction kept 1 base outside the gene matches. The CDR3 DNA is TGTGCCTGGAGTGACAGGGGGGCTGAAGCTTTCTTT. Its protein is CAWSDRGAEAFF. Full variable domain (remainder filled in from reference TRBV30 and TRBJ1-1): SQTIHQWPATLVQPVGSPLSLECTVEGTSNPNLYWYRQAAGRGLQLLFYSVGIGQISSEVPQNLSASRPQDRQFILSSKKLLLSDSGFYLCAWSDRGAEAFFGQGTRLTVV.

The chain is built from TRBV5-1 and TRBJ1-1, with 9 nucleotides matching TRBD1. Germline-derived CDR1 and CDR2 are SGHRS and YFSETQ. This CDR3 has 15 residues. V was pared by 0 bases and J by 4 bases, with 4 bases of the junction left unmatched. Here the CDR3 reads CASSLDRGRGTEAFF. CDR3 nucleotide sequence: TGCGCCAGCAGCTTGGACAGGGGGCGAGGCACTGAAGCTTTCTTT.

This chain links TRBV5-1 with TRBJ2-4; TRBD2 matches at 11 bases. V lost 2 bases, J lost 6 bases, and 10 bases stayed unmatched. Germline lookup yields CDR1 SGHRS and CDR2 YFSETQ. The CDR3 totals 17 residues. The CDR3 DNA sequence: TGCGCCAGCAGCTTTGTCATAGCGGGAGGGCCGGGAAACATTCAGTACTTC. Its protein product is CASSFVIAGGPGNIQYF. Full variable domain (rest looked up from reference TRBV5-1 and TRBJ2-4): KAGVTQTPRYLIKTRGQQVTLSCSPISGHRSVSWYQQTPGQGLQFLFEYFSETQRNKGNFPGRFSGRQFSNSRSEMNVSTLELGDSALYLCASSFVIAGGPGNIQYFGAGTRLSVL.

This chain connects TRBV20-1 to TRBJ1-2; possible D gene TRBD1, 6 bases. V dropped 7 bases and J dropped 5 bases, with 11 bases sitting between them. Germline V gives CDR1 DFQATT, CDR2 SNEGSKA (reference sequence). This CDR3 contains 11 residues. CDR3 in DNA: TGCAGTGTAGAAGGGGGATATGGCTACACCTTC. It specifies CSVEGGYGYTF.

J is TRBJ2-7 and V is TRBV6-1; 11 nucleotides line up with TRBD2. The junction had 4 bases not matched to a gene; V was cut back by 6 bases and J by 0 bases. CDR1 and CDR2 (germline): MNHNS, SASEGT. The CDR3 is 15 amino acids. CDR3 bases: TGTGCCAGCAGCTCACTAGCGGGGGACTCCTACGAGCAGTACTTC. Protein product: CASSSLAGDSYEQYF.

This clone was detected a few times. V and J are TRBV27 and TRBJ1-2; the D gene is possibly TRBD1 (5 bases). Looked up from germline, CDR1 is MNHEY and CDR2 is SMNVEV (reference sequence). CDR3 length: 15 amino acids. V was shortened by 4 bases and J by 1 base, with 13 bases between the two germline ends. This CDR3 is CASSSSGTHNYGYTF. The DNA of the CDR3 is TGTGCCAGCAGTTCCTCAGGGACTCATAACTATGGCTACACCTTC.

This sequence joins TRBV19 and TRBJ1-1, with D hard to call. The CDR3 totals 17 residues. Germline loops: CDR1 LNHDA, CDR2 SQIVND (reference sequence). Trimming removed 3 bases from V and 2 bases from J, with 19 bases in between. The CDR3 DNA sequence: TGTGCCAGTAGTATTCTCCCCGACTTAGGTTTTAACACTGAAGCTTTCTTT. This translates into CASSILPDLGFNTEAFF.

The chain links TRBV6-6 to TRBJ2-1; 7 bases map to TRBD1. Trimming removed 3 bases from V and 2 bases from J; junction bases left unmatched: 4. CDR1 MNHNY and CDR2 SVGAGI come from the germline V gene (reference sequence). This CDR3 is 15 amino acids long. In DNA form, the CDR3 reads TGTGCCAGCAGTTATCGAGGGGGCCCCTACAATGAGCAGTTCTTC. This sequence encodes CASSYRGGPYNEQFF.

This clone has a single count. This rearrangement joins TRBV19 to TRBJ1-4, with 7 bases aligning to TRBD1. This CDR3 spans 17 amino acids. CDR1 is LNHDA, CDR2 SQIVND, per germline (reference sequence). With 2 bases clipped from V and 7 bases from J, the junction kept 13 bases outside the gene matches. CDR3 sequence (DNA): TGTGCCAGTAGTATACGAACGTCACAGGGGCGGAGTGAAAAACTGTTTTTT. It codes for CASSIRTSQGRSEKLFF.

The chain carries TRBV7-2 and TRBJ2-7; tentatively, D is TRBD2 (6 bases). Per germline, CDR1 SGHTA and CDR2 FQGNSA. The CDR3 spans 16 residues. Trimming shortened V by 1 base and J by 2 bases, and 15 bases separated the two germline ends. The CDR3 nucleotides read TGTGCCAGCAGCTTAGGAGGAGAGCGGGTTGCCTACGAGCAGTACTTC. Protein product: CASSLGGERVAYEQYF.

This clone appeared a few times. This chain uses TRBV4-1 with TRBJ2-7; maybe TRBD2 (5 bases). The CDR3 sequence is 13 residues long. Trimming shortened V by 0 bases and J by 9 bases, and 12 bases separated the two germline ends. Germline V gene sequence: CDR1 MGHRA, CDR2 YSYEKL. The CDR3 DNA is TGCGCCAGCAGCCAAGATGTGGGGAGTGGGCAGTACTTC. The encoded protein is CASSQDVGSGQYF.

In this sample, this clone turned up a few times. This CDR3 reads CASSEIGGGTQYF. The DNA for the CDR3 is TGTGCCAGCAGTGAAATCGGGGGGGGGACCCAGTACTTC. The chain links TRBV6-1 to TRBJ2-5; 8 bases agree with TRBD2. The J segment lost 7 bases and the V segment lost 2 bases, leaving 3 bases of the junction unmatched. The CDR3 is 13 residues long. Germline CDR1 is MNHNS and CDR2 is SASEGT.

V gene TRBV7-8 combines with J gene TRBJ2-7; 10 bases are a match to TRBD2. V shed 7 bases, J shed 2 bases, and the junction held 2 bases outside the gene matches. The CDR3 sequence is 13 residues long. From germline, CDR1 is SGHVS and CDR2 FQNEAQ. CDR3 protein: CASKSGRAYEQYF. The CDR3 coding sequence is TGTGCCAGCAAAAGCGGGAGGGCCTACGAGCAGTACTTC.

The J gene is TRBJ1-1, the V gene TRBV29-1; D is uncertain. The germline V gene encodes CDR1 SQVTM and CDR2 ANQGSEA. The CDR3 is 13 amino acids. The germline V and J ends were trimmed by 1 base and 1 base, with 7 bases remaining between them. CDR3 residues: CSVEGATNTEAFF. CDR3 nucleotide sequence: TGCAGCGTTGAAGGGGCTACGAACACTGAAGCTTTCTTT.

J is TRBJ2-3 and V is TRBV6-5, with TRBD1 matching over 8 bases. The CDR3 is 14 amino acids. V was pared by 6 bases and J by 5 bases, with 7 bases of the junction left unmatched. Germline V lookup: CDR1 MNHEY, CDR2 SVGAGI. CDR3 coding DNA: TGTGCCAGCAGCCAAGACAGGGGTGGAGATACGCAGTATTTT. Its translation is CASSQDRGGDTQYF.

The rearrangement joins TRBV9 to TRBJ2-3; D gene uncertain. CDR3 length: 13 amino acids. Trimming took 3 bases from V and 0 from J, leaving 5 bases between them. The germline gives CDR1 SGDLS, CDR2 YYNGEE. CDR3 in amino acids: CASSDPSTDTQYF. CDR3 sequence (DNA): TGTGCCAGCAGCGATCCTAGCACAGATACGCAGTATTTT.

The chain recombines TRBV9 with TRBJ2-5, with D possibly being TRBD2 (6 bases). Germline CDR1 is SGDLS and CDR2 is YYNGEE. This CDR3 is built from 13 residues. Trimming left V 3 bases short and J 1 base short, with 7 bases between. The CDR3 is CASSAGLQETQYF. The CDR3, as DNA: TGTGCCAGCAGCGCGGGACTCCAAGAGACCCAGTACTTC.

This clone was seen a single time. The chain links TRBV19 to TRBJ1-5, with 9 bases matching TRBD1. Germline V gives CDR1 LNHDA, CDR2 SQIVND (reference sequence). The trim removed 5 bases at V and 0 bases at J, leaving 11 bases unmatched. The CDR3 is 18 residues long. The DNA for the CDR3 is TGTGCCAGTAGTCTCGTTGGGACAGGGACATATAGCAATCAGCCCCAGCATTTT. Translation gives CASSLVGTGTYSNQPQHF.

This clone turned up a few times. The chain has TRBV9 and TRBJ1-1, with 8 bases that match TRBD1. CDR3 length equals 15 residues. The V gene end was trimmed by 4 bases and the J gene end by 4 bases; junction bases not matched to a gene: 9. The germline CDR1 and CDR2 sequences are SGDLS and YYNGEE. This CDR3 reads CASSTMTGVGTEAFF. In DNA form, the CDR3 reads TGTGCCAGCAGCACGATGACAGGGGTTGGCACTGAAGCTTTCTTT. The variable domain in full, completed from reference TRBV9 and TRBJ1-1, reads DSGVTQTPKHLITATGQRVTLRCSPRSGDLSVYWYQQSLDQGLQFLIQYYNGEERAKGNILERFSAQQFPDLHSELNLSSLELGDSALYFCASSTMTGVGTEAFFGQGTRLTVV.

The V and J genes are TRBV6-5 and TRBJ1-3; D ambiguous. V was trimmed by 5 bases and J by 0 bases, leaving 11 bases between them. This CDR3 is 15 amino acids long. Per the germline V gene, CDR1 is MNHEY and CDR2 is SVGAGI. In DNA form, the CDR3 reads TGTGCCAGCAGTACAGACGGGAGCTCTGGAAACACCATATATTTT. As protein: CASSTDGSSGNTIYF.

The gene calls are TRBV4-1 and TRBJ1-5; TRBD1 is a possible D gene (6 bases). The CDR3 runs 14 residues. V was shortened by 2 bases and J by 1 base, with 6 bases between the two germline ends. The germline V gene has CDR1 MGHRA and CDR2 YSYEKL. This chain's CDR3 is CASSQQGSNQPQHF. The DNA of the CDR3 is TGCGCCAGCAGCCAACAGGGGAGCAATCAGCCCCAGCATTTT.

This clone has only one observation. The gene calls are TRBV7-2 and TRBJ1-5; D possibly corresponds to TRBD1 (5 bases). CDR1 is SGHTA, CDR2 FQGNSA, per germline. The CDR3 is made up of 14 amino acids. Trimming removed 8 bases at V and 11 bases at J, with 22 bases between. The CDR3 here is CASRATGPNGAQHF. In nucleotides, the CDR3 is TGTGCCAGCCGCGCCACAGGTCCCAATGGGGCCCAGCATTTT.

On this clone itself: Other nucleotide sequences from this sample produce the same CDR3. This chain uses TRBV5-1 with TRBJ2-1; D gene ambiguous. Germline-derived CDR1 and CDR2 are SGHRS and YFSETQ. This CDR3 comprises 15 residues. The V and J ends lost 0 bases and 1 base respectively, with 8 bases between them. The CDR3 is CASSLALSSYNEQFF. CDR3 nucleotide sequence: TGCGCCAGCAGCTTGGCGTTGAGTTCCTACAATGAGCAGTTCTTC.

This chain links TRBV5-1 with TRBJ2-7, with D maybe TRBD2 (6 bases). V was trimmed by 4 bases and J by 2 bases, leaving 16 bases between them. This CDR3 is built from 15 residues. Germline values: CDR1 SGHRS, CDR2 YFSETQ. The CDR3 DNA is TGCGCCAGCAGCGATATGGGGGGTCCTACCTACGAGCAGTACTTC. Its translation: CASSDMGGPTYEQYF.

V is TRBV7-9 and J is TRBJ2-1; 9 positions match TRBD1. CDR1 and CDR2 from the germline V gene are SEHNR and FQNEAQ (reference sequence). V dropped 5 bases and J dropped 9; count of bases not matched to a gene: 11. This CDR3 has 15 residues. The CDR3 DNA sequence: TGTGCCAGCAGCAGAAGCCAGGACAGGGGCGGTGAGCAGTTCTTC. Translation: CASSRSQDRGGEQFF.

V is TRBV6-1 and J is TRBJ1-1; TRBD1 might be the D (6 bases). Germline CDR1 reads MNHNS; CDR2 reads SASEGT. The CDR3 consists of 13 residues. V was trimmed by 4 bases and J by 3 bases, leaving 9 bases between them. The CDR3 nucleotides read TGTGCCAGCAGTGCGGGGGGCCACACTGAAGCTTTCTTT. The encoded protein is CASSAGGHTEAFF.

J is TRBJ2-7 and V is TRBV14, with 8 bases matching TRBD1. V shed 6 bases, J shed 1 base, and the junction held 5 bases outside the gene matches. The CDR3 is 14 amino acids. The germline V gene encodes CDR1 SGHDN and CDR2 FVKESK. CDR3: CASSSYRGSYEQYF. CDR3 sequence (DNA): TGTGCCAGCAGTTCCTACAGGGGGTCCTACGAGCAGTACTTC. The full variable domain, rest sourced from reference TRBV14 and TRBJ2-7, is EAGVTQFPSHSVIEKGQTVTLRCDPISGHDNLYWYRRVMGKEIKFLLHFVKESKQDESGMPNNRFLAERTGGTYSTLKVQPAELEDSGVYFCASSSYRGSYEQYFGPGTRLTVT.